The rows below give T cell receptor beta chains drawn from one sample of a study of T cell responses to AZD1222 COVID-19 vaccine. TCRdb's copy holds only in-frame clones and misses some; the assay was immunoSEQ multiplex PCR. Seen here are over 150,000 clones, about 86% observed once, and the top ten hold 4.5% to 6%. This specimen was peripheral blood, taken on day 0 of MenACWY control vaccination. The receptors were sampled from an adult in good health. CDR3s include the opening cysteine and the closing phenylalanine or tryptophan. A D gene is named only where the DNA matches it firmly. Clone size is given for some rows only: seen once, a few or many times, or a class if the clone is expanded.

cdr3_length	v_call	d_call	j_call	clone_size	cdr3_aa	cdr3_nt
14	TRBV29-1	.	TRBJ1-2	.	CSATPGRDNYGYTF	TGCAGCGCAACACCGGGACGGGATAACTATGGCTACACCTTC
16	TRBV3-1/TRBV3-2	TRBD2	TRBJ2-1	few	CASSQGLAGRYNEQFF	TGTGCCAGCAGCCAAGGGCTAGCGGGCCGCTACAATGAGCAGTTCTTC
15	TRBV5-5	.	TRBJ1-3	.	CASGQEGLEGNTIYF	TGTGCCAGTGGGCAGGAAGGTCTCGAGGGAAACACCATATATTTT
14	TRBV2	TRBD2	TRBJ2-1	.	CASKGTSGGNEQFF	TGTGCCAGCAAAGGGACTAGCGGGGGGAATGAGCAGTTCTTC
14	TRBV6-5	TRBD1	TRBJ2-3	once	CASSFRTGRDTQYF	TGTGCCAGCAGTTTTCGGACAGGTCGGGATACGCAGTATTTT
17	TRBV7-9	TRBD1	TRBJ1-6	.	CASSGAPGQAYNSPLHF	TGTGCCAGCAGCGGAGCACCGGGACAGGCTTATAATTCACCCCTCCACTTT
14	TRBV6-5	.	TRBJ1-3	.	CASSTLGSGNTIYF	TGTGCCAGCAGTACGTTGGGTTCTGGAAACACCATATATTTT
13	TRBV5-1	.	TRBJ2-5	.	CASSSLYQETQYF	TGCGCCAGCAGCTCGCTGTACCAAGAGACCCAGTACTTC
15	TRBV18	.	TRBJ1-1	.	CASSPRRELNTEAFF	TGTGCCAGCTCACCCCGGAGGGAGCTGAACACTGAAGCTTTCTTT
16	TRBV2	TRBD1	TRBJ1-2	.	CASSTGQGRLNYGYTF	TGTGCCAGCAGTACGGGACAGGGCCGACTTAACTATGGCTACACCTTC
14	TRBV7-9	TRBD1	TRBJ1-1	.	CASSLGTGFSEAFF	TGTGCCAGCAGCTTAGGGACAGGGTTTAGTGAAGCTTTCTTT
18	TRBV18	TRBD1	TRBJ1-5	.	CASSPAGQGALGNQPQHF	TGTGCCAGCTCACCCGCGGGACAGGGGGCGCTGGGCAATCAGCCCCAGCATTTT
12	TRBV11-3	TRBD1	TRBJ2-7	once	CASSFRDSEQYF	TGTGCCAGCAGCTTCAGGGACAGCGAGCAGTACTTC
14	TRBV9	TRBD1	TRBJ1-1	.	CASSVGQGDTEAFF	TGTGCCAGCAGCGTAGGTCAGGGGGACACTGAAGCTTTCTTT
13	TRBV12-3/TRBV12-4	.	TRBJ1-2	.	CASGDRSNYGYTF	TGTGCCAGCGGCGACAGGTCTAACTATGGCTACACCTTC
13	TRBV13	.	TRBJ2-2	.	CASSSLNTGELFF	TGTGCCAGCAGCTCACTGAACACCGGGGAGCTGTTTTTT
13	TRBV5-6	.	TRBJ2-2	.	CASRSLWGGELFF	TGTGCCAGCAGGAGCCTTTGGGGCGGGGAGCTGTTTTTT
16	TRBV9	.	TRBJ2-2	few	CASSVELVGNTGELFF	TGTGCCAGCAGCGTAGAACTAGTGGGAAACACCGGGGAGCTGTTTTTT
13	TRBV30	TRBD1	TRBJ1-5	.	CACTGGGNQPQHF	TGTGCCTGTACAGGGGGTGGCAATCAGCCCCAGCATTTT
13	TRBV7-2	.	TRBJ2-3	.	CASSPQGTDTQYF	TGTGCCAGCAGCCCACAGGGTACCGATACGCAGTATTTT
18	TRBV9	.	TRBJ1-3	.	CASSVVDGLRASGNTIYF	TGTGCCAGCAGCGTAGTTGATGGCCTCCGGGCCTCTGGAAACACCATATATTTT
15	TRBV6-5	TRBD2	TRBJ2-2	.	CASSSSGGAPGELFF	TGTGCCAGCAGTTCCAGCGGGGGGGCTCCCGGGGAGCTGTTTTTT
13	TRBV12-3/TRBV12-4	.	TRBJ1-3	.	CASSPGTRRTIYF	TGTGCCAGCAGCCCCGGGACACGGAGGACCATATATTTT
14	TRBV2	.	TRBJ1-5	.	CASTEVYSNQPQHF	TGTGCCAGTACCGAGGTCTATAGCAATCAGCCCCAGCATTTT
15	TRBV3-1/TRBV3-2	.	TRBJ1-1	.	CASSPFGAEGAEAFF	TGTGCCAGCAGCCCATTTGGGGCCGAGGGGGCTGAAGCTTTCTTT
16	TRBV24-1	.	TRBJ2-3	.	CATSDFPGTITDTQYF	TGTGCCACCAGTGATTTTCCAGGGACGATCACAGATACGCAGTATTTT
15	TRBV5-4	TRBD2	TRBJ2-1	.	CASSPPTGGPNEQFF	TGTGCCAGCAGCCCCCCCACGGGAGGGCCTAATGAGCAGTTCTTC
15	TRBV5-1	.	TRBJ1-3	.	CASSTGQSSGNTIYF	TGCGCCAGCAGCACGGGGCAAAGCTCTGGAAACACCATATATTTT
13	TRBV15	.	TRBJ2-1	.	CATAPVTNNEQFF	TGTGCCACCGCCCCGGTTACGAACAATGAGCAGTTCTTC
15	TRBV2	.	TRBJ2-7	.	CASSEAVGLAYEQYF	TGTGCCAGCAGTGAAGCGGTAGGGCTAGCGTACGAGCAGTACTTC
13	TRBV2	.	TRBJ2-1	few	CASGTERYNEQFF	TGTGCCAGCGGAACGGAAAGATACAATGAGCAGTTCTTC
14	TRBV19	.	TRBJ1-2	.	CASSIVASPYGYTF	TGTGCCAGTAGTATAGTGGCGTCCCCCTATGGCTACACCTTC
15	TRBV12-5	.	TRBJ2-1	.	CASVRSASSYNEQFF	TGTGCTAGTGTGCGTAGCGCGAGCTCCTACAATGAGCAGTTCTTC
15	TRBV25-1	TRBD1	TRBJ1-4	once	CASSTPTGPNEKLFF	TGTGCCAGCAGTACTCCGACAGGGCCGAATGAAAAACTGTTTTTT
9	TRBV27	.	TRBJ2-7	.	CAGTYEQYF	TGTGCGGGAACCTACGAGCAGTACTTC
16	TRBV28	TRBD1	TRBJ1-5	.	CASSLEGQGHNQPQHF	TGTGCCAGCAGTTTGGAGGGACAGGGCCACAATCAGCCCCAGCATTTT
13	TRBV7-2	.	TRBJ1-1	.	CASSLERGTQAFF	TGTGCCAGCAGCTTAGAAAGGGGGACGCAAGCTTTCTTT
15	TRBV5-4	.	TRBJ2-1	.	CASSPERESYNEQFF	TGTGCCAGCAGCCCCGAGAGGGAATCCTACAATGAGCAGTTCTTC
14	TRBV7-9	.	TRBJ1-1	.	CASSLGVRGTEAFF	TGTGCCAGCAGCTTGGGAGTCCGGGGGACTGAAGCTTTCTTT
17	TRBV9	.	TRBJ2-2	.	CASSVAHGGPNTGELFF	TGTGCCAGCAGCGTAGCCCACGGGGGTCCGAACACCGGGGAGCTGTTTTTT
12	TRBV27	.	TRBJ1-2	.	CASSLSGGGYTF	TGTGCCAGCAGTTTGAGCGGGGGAGGCTACACCTTC
16	TRBV5-1	.	TRBJ1-1	.	CASSPAQRVRNTEAFF	TGCGCCAGCAGCCCAGCTCAGAGGGTGCGAAACACTGAAGCTTTCTTT
15	TRBV9	.	TRBJ2-3	.	CASSVGASEADTQYF	TGTGCCAGCAGCGTAGGGGCTAGCGAGGCAGATACGCAGTATTTT
16	TRBV5-1	.	TRBJ2-6	.	CASSLNGLSGANVLTF	TGCGCCAGCAGCTTAAACGGACTCTCTGGGGCCAACGTCCTGACTTTC
16	TRBV3-1/TRBV3-2	TRBD1	TRBJ2-4	.	CASSTRGTIAKNIQYF	TGTGCCAGCAGCACCAGGGGGACAATAGCCAAAAACATTCAGTACTTC
13	TRBV10-3	TRBD1	TRBJ1-1	.	CAIKDRRTNGAFF	TGTGCCATAAAGGACAGGAGAACTAATGGAGCTTTCTTT
12	TRBV2	TRBD1	TRBJ2-7	.	CASSGTGHEQYF	TGTGCCAGCTCCGGGACAGGGCACGAGCAGTACTTC
21	TRBV10-1	.	TRBJ1-4	.	CASSESRDFGGKGSGSEKLFF	TGCGCCAGCAGTGAGTCGCGAGATTTTGGAGGGAAAGGATCAGGTAGTGAAAAACTGTTTTTT
11	TRBV5-4	.	TRBJ1-2	.	CASSGDGETTF	TGTGCCAGCAGCGGGGACGGTGAGACGACCTTC
14	TRBV27	.	TRBJ1-5	.	CASRTLGGNQPQHF	TGTGCCAGCAGAACTCTGGGGGGCAATCAGCCCCAGCATTTT